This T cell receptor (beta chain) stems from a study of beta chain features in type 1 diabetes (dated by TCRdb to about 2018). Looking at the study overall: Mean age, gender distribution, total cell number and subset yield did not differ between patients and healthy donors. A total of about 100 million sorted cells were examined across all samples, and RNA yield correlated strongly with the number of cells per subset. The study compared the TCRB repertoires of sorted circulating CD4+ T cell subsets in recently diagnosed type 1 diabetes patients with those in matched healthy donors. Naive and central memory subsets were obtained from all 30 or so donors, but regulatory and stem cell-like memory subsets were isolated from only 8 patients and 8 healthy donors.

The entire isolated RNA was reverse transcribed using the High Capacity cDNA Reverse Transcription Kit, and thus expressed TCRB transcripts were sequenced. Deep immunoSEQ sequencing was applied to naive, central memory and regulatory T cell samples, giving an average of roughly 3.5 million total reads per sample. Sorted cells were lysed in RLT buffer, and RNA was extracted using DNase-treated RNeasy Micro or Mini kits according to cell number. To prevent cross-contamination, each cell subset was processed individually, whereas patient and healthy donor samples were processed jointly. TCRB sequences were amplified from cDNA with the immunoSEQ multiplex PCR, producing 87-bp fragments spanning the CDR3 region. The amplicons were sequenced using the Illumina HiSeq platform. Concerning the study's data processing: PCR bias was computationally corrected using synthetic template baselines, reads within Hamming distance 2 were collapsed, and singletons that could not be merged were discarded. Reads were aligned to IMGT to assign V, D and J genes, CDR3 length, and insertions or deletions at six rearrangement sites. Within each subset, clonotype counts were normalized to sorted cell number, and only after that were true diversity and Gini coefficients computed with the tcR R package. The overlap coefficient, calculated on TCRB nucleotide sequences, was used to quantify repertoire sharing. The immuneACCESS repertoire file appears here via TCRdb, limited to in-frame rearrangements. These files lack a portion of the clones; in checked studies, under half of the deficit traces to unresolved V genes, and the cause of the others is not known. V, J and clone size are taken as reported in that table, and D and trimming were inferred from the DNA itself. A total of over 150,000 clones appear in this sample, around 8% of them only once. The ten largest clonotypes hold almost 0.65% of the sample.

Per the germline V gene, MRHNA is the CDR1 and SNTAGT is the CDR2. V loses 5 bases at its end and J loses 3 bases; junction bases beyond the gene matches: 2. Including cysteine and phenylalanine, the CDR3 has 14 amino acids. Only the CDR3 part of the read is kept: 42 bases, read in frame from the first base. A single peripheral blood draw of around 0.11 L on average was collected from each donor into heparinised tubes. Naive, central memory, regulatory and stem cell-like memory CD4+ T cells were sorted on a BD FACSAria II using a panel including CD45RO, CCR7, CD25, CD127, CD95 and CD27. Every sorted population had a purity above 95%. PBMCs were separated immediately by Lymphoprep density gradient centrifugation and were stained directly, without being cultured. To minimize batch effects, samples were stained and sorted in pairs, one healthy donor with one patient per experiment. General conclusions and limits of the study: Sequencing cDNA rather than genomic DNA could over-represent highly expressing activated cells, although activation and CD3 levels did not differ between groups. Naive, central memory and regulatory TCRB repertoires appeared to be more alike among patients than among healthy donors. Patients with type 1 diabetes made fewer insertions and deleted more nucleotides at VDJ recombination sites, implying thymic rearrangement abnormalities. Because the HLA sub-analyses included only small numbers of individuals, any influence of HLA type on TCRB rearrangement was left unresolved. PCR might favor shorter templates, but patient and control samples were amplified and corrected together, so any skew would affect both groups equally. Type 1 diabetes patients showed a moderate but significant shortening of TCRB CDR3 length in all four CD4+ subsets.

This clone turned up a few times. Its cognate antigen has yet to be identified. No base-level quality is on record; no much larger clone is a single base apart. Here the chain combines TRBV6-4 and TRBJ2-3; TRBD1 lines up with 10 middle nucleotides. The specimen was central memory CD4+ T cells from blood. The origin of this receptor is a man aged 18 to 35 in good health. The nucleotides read TGTGCCAGCAGTCCGGGACAGGGGACAGATACGCAGTATTTT. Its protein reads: CASSPGQGTDTQYF.